The present entry profiles one TCR beta chain with its context. Study members were between roughly 18 and 100 years old and lived in approximately 25 US regions. Per the original data handling: Amplification of reference gene primers provided the estimated nucleated cell counts. Profiled with immunoSEQ multiplex PCR; TCRdb holds only in-frame clones, not every one. For V, J and clone size, that table is used; D and trimming come from the DNA. The sample lists about 200,000 clones, around 86% occurring once. These data are taken from a study of blood T cell repertoires in COVID-19. Study details: Whether acute or convalescent, the COVID-19 samples came from the United States, Italy and Spain.

V trimming: 5 bases; J trimming: 0 bases; junction bases outside the gene matches: 5. The CDR3 has 17 residues. Germline CDR1 reads PRHDT; CDR2 reads FYEKMQ (reference sequence). This chain joins TRBV13 and TRBJ2-2, with 11 nucleotides matching TRBD2. The receptor was derived from a man aged 35 to 55 with acute COVID-19. Sequenced: PBMCs or T cells enriched from blood (not recorded which). For the CDR3, the DNA is TGTGCCAGCAGCCCCCCGACTAGCGGGGCGAACACCGGGGAGCTGTTTTTT. It encodes CASSPPTSGANTGELFF.